This T cell receptor (beta chain) was obtained from a study of T cell responses to AZD1222 COVID-19 vaccine. As for this clone: Its antigen remains unknown.

This CDR3 is built from 12 residues. The V and J ends lost 2 bases and 7 bases respectively, with 5 bases between them. Here immunoSEQ multiplex PCR was the method, and the copy in TCRdb shows in-frame clones only, minus some. The sample yields about 140,000 clones, 80% to 95% seen once. Study-wide findings and caveats: Of the AZD1222 recipients, only 5 to 7 were seropositive at baseline. The donor cohort was predominantly white British with a female majority, and clonal diversity may have been underestimated. Every sample of the repertoires postdated the peak T cell response.

Combined were second doses at about 4 or about 12 weeks. This TCR was recovered from an adult who received the AZD1222 COVID-19 vaccine. J is TRBJ1-4 and V is TRBV12-3 or TRBV12-4; no clear D. The material was peripheral blood, obtained 28 days after the second AZD1222 dose. The CDR3, as DNA: TGTGCCAGCAGTTTATTCAGTGAAAAACTGTTTTTT. Residues: CASSLFSEKLFF.